The rows below give T cell receptor beta chains drawn from one sample of a study of monozygotic twins with inflammatory bowel disease. Reanalyzing the 5' RACE reads, TCRdb keeps one entry per CDR3 protein, without DNA. This sample's table has 150,000 or so distinct CDR3 sequences. The sample comprised blood. The receptors come from a human donor with ulcerative colitis or Crohn's disease, or a healthy co-twin of an affected twin (not recorded which). Both conserved end residues are part of each CDR3. Each record gives: CDR3 length, J gene, V gene, CDR3 protein.

len: 13
j_gene: TRBJ2-1
v_gene: TRBV7-6
CDR3aa: CASSLAGQDEQFF

len: 15
j_gene: TRBJ1-6
v_gene: TRBV6-1
CDR3aa: CASTQTVSYNSPLHF

len: 15
j_gene: TRBJ1-3
v_gene: TRBV6-5
CDR3aa: CASSSGDVPGNTIYF

len: 16
j_gene: TRBJ2-1
v_gene: TRBV20-1
CDR3aa: CSADPGGRGGRNEQFF

len: 11
j_gene: TRBJ2-5
v_gene: TRBV20-1
CDR3aa: CSATMGETQYF

len: 16
j_gene: TRBJ2-1
v_gene: TRBV9
CDR3aa: CASSSRRTGSTNEQFF

len: 12
j_gene: TRBJ2-1
v_gene: TRBV20-1
CDR3aa: CSARRTANEQFF

len: 12
j_gene: TRBJ2-5
v_gene: TRBV20-1
CDR3aa: CSARWGEITQYF

len: 14
j_gene: TRBJ2-2
v_gene: TRBV4-3
CDR3aa: CASSQGWDTGELFF

len: 15
j_gene: TRBJ2-5
v_gene: TRBV7-2
CDR3aa: CASRTGTFTQETQYF

len: 13
j_gene: TRBJ2-7
v_gene: TRBV27
CDR3aa: CASSFGGSYEQYF

len: 13
j_gene: TRBJ1-1
v_gene: TRBV20-1
CDR3aa: CSAKGHKNTEAFF

len: 11
j_gene: TRBJ1-2
v_gene: TRBV29-1
CDR3aa: CNVVVNYGYTF

len: 13
j_gene: TRBJ2-5
v_gene: TRBV5-4
CDR3aa: CASSWGSGETQYF

len: 15
j_gene: TRBJ2-3
v_gene: TRBV13
CDR3aa: CASSSVTSVADTQYF

len: 16
j_gene: TRBJ2-7
v_gene: TRBV5-1
CDR3aa: CASSLGRARQSYEQYF

len: 15
j_gene: TRBJ1-5
v_gene: TRBV20-1
CDR3aa: CSAQPGTGGYQPQHF

len: 15
j_gene: TRBJ1-5
v_gene: TRBV27
CDR3aa: CASSGWADSNQPQHF

len: 16
j_gene: TRBJ1-4
v_gene: TRBV5-6
CDR3aa: CASSVAIRTTNEKLFF